Below, 5 T cell receptor beta chains from the same sample are listed, as sequenced in a study of T cell repertoires in cytomegalovirus infection. Each CDR3 protein gets one entry after TCRdb re-called the reads with MiXCR. The sample includes under 200,000 distinct CDR3 sequences, about a tenth of them seen just once. Sequencing input: PBMCs. These receptors were taken from a human donor in good health (CMV status not recorded). Some clones in this sample may be carry-over from other donors' samples.

This clonotype was detected ten times or more. The chain joins TRBV20-1 to TRBJ2-2; TRBD2 matches 9 bases. V lost 3 bases to trimming and J lost 8 bases; unmatched junction nucleotides: 10. Germline assignment: CDR1 DFQATT and CDR2 SNEGSKA (reference sequence). This CDR3 region has 15 residues. The CDR3 bases are TGCAGTGCTAGTGGATCAGCGGGAGGCAAAGGGGAGCTGTTTTTT. This gives the protein CSASGSAGGKGELFF.

This clonotype was seen at least ten times. This sequence joins TRBV28 and TRBJ1-5, with TRBD1 matching over 8 bases. This CDR3 spans 14 amino acids. Germline V gene sequence: CDR1 MDHEN, CDR2 SYDVKM. The ends lost 7 bases at V and 5 bases at J; junction bases unmatched: 7. The CDR3 DNA follows: TGTGCCAGCAAAGGACAGGGTGAACATCAGCCCCAGCATTTT. As protein: CASKGQGEHQPQHF.

V and J are TRBV20-1 and TRBJ2-1, with D tentatively TRBD2 (5 bases). The germline gives CDR1 DFQATT, CDR2 SNEGSKA (reference sequence). The CDR3 length is 14 residues. Trimming removed 3 bases at V and 6 bases at J, with 15 bases between. The CDR3: CSASIRRGVNEQFF. The CDR3, as DNA: TGCAGTGCTAGTATCCGTCGGGGTGTCAATGAGCAGTTCTTC.

The chain has TRBV10-3 and TRBJ1-1, with TRBD1 matching over 10 bases. The germline CDR1 and CDR2 sequences are ENHRY and SYGVKD. The CDR3 has 13 amino acids. Losses at the gene ends were 8 bases for V and 0 bases for J; bases not matched to a gene: 0. In DNA form, the CDR3 reads TGTGCCATCGGGACAGGGGTGAACACTGAAGCTTTCTTT. Protein: CAIGTGVNTEAFF.

The chain couples TRBV18 to TRBJ2-7, with D possibly called TRBD1 or TRBD2 (5 bases each). V was trimmed by 3 bases and J by 3 bases, leaving 9 bases between them. CDR3 size: 13 residues. Germline V lookup: CDR1 KGHSH, CDR2 LQKENI. The CDR3 sequence: CASSPGRDYEQYF. The CDR3 DNA reads TGTGCCAGCTCACCGGGACGGGACTACGAGCAGTACTTC. The full variable domain, completed using reference TRBV18 and TRBJ2-7, is NAGVMQNPRHLVRRRGQEARLRCSPMKGHSHVYWYRQLPEEGLKFMVYLQKENIIDESGMPKERFSAEFPKEGPSILRIQQVVRGDSAAYFCASSPGRDYEQYFGPGTRLTVT.